This note documents a single TCR beta chain sequence. As yet, its antigen is unknown. V was trimmed by 6 bases and J by 7 bases, leaving 19 bases between them. Germline V gene lookup returns CDR1 MNHGY and CDR2 SAAAGT. The CDR3 length is 14 residues. This sample stems from a study of T cell responses to AZD1222 COVID-19 vaccine. Points from the study as a whole: There were mostly white British donors and more females than males, and clonal diversity was possibly underestimated. Regions 160-218 and 743-854 dominated among vaccine-associated CD4 TCRs spanning spike. The study sampled repertoires only after the peak T cell response. Breadth and depth of Spike-specific TCRs rose after two AZD1222 doses.

The table came from immunoSEQ multiplex PCR; TCRdb's copy has only in-frame clones and leaves some out. The table lists some 98,000 clones, approximately 91% of them singletons, with about a sixth in the top ten. The chain is built from TRBV6-8 and TRBJ2-7, with D maybe TRBD1 (7 bases). The sample was peripheral blood, taken 28 days after the second AZD1222 dose. The receptor was derived from an adult who received the AZD1222 COVID-19 vaccine. The DNA of the CDR3 is TGTGCCAGCAGCCGCGGGACAGAGTCATGTGAGCAGTACTTC. Its protein is CASSRGTESCEQYF.